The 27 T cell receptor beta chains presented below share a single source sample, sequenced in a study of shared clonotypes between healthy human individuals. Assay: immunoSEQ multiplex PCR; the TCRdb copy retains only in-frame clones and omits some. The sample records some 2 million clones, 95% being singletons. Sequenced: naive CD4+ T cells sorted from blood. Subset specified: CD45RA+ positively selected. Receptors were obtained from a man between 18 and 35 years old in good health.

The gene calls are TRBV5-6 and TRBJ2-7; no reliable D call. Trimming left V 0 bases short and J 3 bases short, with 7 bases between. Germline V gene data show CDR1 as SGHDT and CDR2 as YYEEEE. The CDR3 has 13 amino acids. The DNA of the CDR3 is TGTGCCAGCAGCTTGGACCTATTCTACGAGCAGTACTTC. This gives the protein CASSLDLFYEQYF.

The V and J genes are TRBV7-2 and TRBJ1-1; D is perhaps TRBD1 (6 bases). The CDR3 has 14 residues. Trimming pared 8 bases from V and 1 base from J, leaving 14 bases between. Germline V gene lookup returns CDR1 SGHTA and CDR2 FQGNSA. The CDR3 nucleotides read TGTGCCAGCGCCGGGACAATCGAGAACACTGAAGCTTTCTTT. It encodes CASAGTIENTEAFF.

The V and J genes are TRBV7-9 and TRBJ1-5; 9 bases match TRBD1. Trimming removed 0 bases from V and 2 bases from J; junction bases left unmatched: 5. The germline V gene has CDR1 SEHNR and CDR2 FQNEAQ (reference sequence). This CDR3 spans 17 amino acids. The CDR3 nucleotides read TGTGCCAGCAGCTTAGCTACAGGGGGCTGGGGCAATCAGCCCCAGCATTTT. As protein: CASSLATGGWGNQPQHF.

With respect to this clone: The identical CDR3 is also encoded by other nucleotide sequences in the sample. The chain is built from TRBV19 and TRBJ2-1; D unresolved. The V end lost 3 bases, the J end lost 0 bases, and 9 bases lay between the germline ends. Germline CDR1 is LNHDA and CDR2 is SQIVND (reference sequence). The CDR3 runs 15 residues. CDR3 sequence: CASSIGESSYNEQFF. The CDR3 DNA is TGTGCCAGTAGTATTGGGGAAAGCTCCTACAATGAGCAGTTCTTC.

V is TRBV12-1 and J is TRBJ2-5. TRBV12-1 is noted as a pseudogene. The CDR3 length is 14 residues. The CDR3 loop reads CASSFALTEETQYF. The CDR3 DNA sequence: TGTGCCAGCAGCTTTGCGCTGACGGAAGAGACCCAGTACTTC.

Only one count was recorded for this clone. In DNA, the CDR3 is TGTGCCAGCAGCTTTGGCGGGACAGGGGCTTACGAGCAGTACTTC. Encoded protein: CASSFGGTGAYEQYF. The chain has TRBV7-2 and TRBJ2-7, with 10 bases matching TRBD1. The ends lost 3 bases at V and 4 bases at J; junction bases unmatched: 6. The CDR3 loop spans 15 amino acids. Germline V gene lookup returns CDR1 SGHTA and CDR2 FQGNSA.

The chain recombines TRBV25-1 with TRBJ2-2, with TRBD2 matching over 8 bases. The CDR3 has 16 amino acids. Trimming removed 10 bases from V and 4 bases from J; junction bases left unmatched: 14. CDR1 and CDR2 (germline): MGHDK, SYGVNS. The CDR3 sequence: CATVPAGVGSTGELFF. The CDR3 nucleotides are TGTGCCACCGTACCAGCGGGAGTGGGCAGCACCGGGGAGCTGTTTTTT.

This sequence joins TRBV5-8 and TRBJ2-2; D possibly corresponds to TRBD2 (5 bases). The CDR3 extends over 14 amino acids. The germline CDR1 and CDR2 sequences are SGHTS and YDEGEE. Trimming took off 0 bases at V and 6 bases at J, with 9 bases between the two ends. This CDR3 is CASSLGRGSGELFF. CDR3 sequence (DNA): TGTGCCAGCAGCTTGGGACGGGGATCCGGGGAGCTGTTTTTT.

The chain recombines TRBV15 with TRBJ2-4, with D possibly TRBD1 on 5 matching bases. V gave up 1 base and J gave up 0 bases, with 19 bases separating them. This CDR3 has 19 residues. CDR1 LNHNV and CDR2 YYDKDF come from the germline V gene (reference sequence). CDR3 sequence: CATSRGVGVELGAKNIQYF. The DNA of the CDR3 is TGTGCCACCAGCAGAGGGGTAGGGGTAGAGTTGGGAGCCAAAAACATTCAGTACTTC.

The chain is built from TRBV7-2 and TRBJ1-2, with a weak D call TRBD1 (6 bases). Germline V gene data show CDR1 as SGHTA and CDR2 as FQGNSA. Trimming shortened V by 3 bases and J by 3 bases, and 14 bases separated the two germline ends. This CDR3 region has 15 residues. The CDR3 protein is CASSLGGSSHYGYTF. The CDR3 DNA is TGTGCCAGCAGCTTGGGGGGCAGTTCTCACTATGGCTACACCTTC.

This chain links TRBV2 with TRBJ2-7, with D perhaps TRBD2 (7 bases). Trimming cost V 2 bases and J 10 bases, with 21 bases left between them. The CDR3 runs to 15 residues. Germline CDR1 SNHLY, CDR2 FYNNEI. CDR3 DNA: TGTGCCAGCAGTGAACTCCGGGGGGCTAACGGCGGACAGTACTTC. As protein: CASSELRGANGGQYF.

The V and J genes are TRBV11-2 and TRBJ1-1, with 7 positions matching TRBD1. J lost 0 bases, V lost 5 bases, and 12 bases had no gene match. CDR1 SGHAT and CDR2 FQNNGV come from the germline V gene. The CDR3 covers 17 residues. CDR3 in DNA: TGTGCCAGCAGCCCAACGGACAGGAGGGTCATGAACACTGAAGCTTTCTTT. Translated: CASSPTDRRVMNTEAFF. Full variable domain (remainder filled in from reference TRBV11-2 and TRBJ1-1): EAGVAQSPRYKIIEKRQSVAFWCNPISGHATLYWYQQILGQGPKLLIQFQNNGVVDDSQLPKDRFSAERLKGVDSTLKIQPAKLEDSAVYLCASSPTDRRVMNTEAFFGQGTRLTVV.

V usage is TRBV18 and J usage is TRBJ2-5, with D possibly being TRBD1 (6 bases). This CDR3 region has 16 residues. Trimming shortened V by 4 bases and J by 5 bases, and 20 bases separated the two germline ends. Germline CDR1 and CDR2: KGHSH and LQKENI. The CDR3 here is CASSHEATGPTETQYF. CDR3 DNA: TGTGCCAGCTCACATGAAGCCACAGGGCCCACGGAGACCCAGTACTTC.

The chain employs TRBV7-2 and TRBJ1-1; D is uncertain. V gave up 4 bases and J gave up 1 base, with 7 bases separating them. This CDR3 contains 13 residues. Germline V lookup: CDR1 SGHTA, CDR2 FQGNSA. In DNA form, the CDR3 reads TGTGCCAGCAGCTGGAACAGGAACACTGAAGCTTTCTTT. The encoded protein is CASSWNRNTEAFF.

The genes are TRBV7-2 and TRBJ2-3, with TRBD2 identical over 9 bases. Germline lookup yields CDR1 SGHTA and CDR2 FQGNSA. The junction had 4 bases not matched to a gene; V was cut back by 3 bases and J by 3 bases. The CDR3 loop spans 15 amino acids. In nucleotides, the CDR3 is TGTGCCAGCAGCTTTCAGCGGGGGGTAACAGATACGCAGTATTTT. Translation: CASSFQRGVTDTQYF.

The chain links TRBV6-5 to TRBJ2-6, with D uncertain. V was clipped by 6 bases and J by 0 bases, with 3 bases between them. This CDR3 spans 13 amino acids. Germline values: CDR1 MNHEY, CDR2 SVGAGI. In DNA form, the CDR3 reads TGTGCCAGCAGCGACTCTGGGGCCAACGTCCTGACTTTC. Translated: CASSDSGANVLTF.

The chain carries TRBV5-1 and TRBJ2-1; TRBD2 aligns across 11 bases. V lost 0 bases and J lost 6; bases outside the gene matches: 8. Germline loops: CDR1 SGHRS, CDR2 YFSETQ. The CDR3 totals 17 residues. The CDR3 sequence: CASSLAASGGPGNEQFF. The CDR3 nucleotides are TGCGCCAGCAGCTTGGCGGCTAGCGGGGGGCCCGGCAATGAGCAGTTCTTC.

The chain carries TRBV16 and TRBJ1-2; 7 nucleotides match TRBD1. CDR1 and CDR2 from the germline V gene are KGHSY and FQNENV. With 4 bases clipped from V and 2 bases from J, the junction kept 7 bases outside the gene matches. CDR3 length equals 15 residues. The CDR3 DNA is TGTGCCAGCAGCCGCCTCCCAGGGGGGAACTATGGCTACACCTTC. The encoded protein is CASSRLPGGNYGYTF.

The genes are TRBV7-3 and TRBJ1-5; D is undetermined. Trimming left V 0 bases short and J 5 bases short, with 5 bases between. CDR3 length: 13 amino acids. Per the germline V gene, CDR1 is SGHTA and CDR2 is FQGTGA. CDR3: CASSLTEHQPQHF. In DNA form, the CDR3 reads TGTGCCAGCAGCTTAACGGAGCATCAGCCCCAGCATTTT.

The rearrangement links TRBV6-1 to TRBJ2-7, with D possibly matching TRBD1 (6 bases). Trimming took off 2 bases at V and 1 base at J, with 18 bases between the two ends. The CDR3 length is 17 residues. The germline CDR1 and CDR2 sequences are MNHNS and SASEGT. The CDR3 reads CASSERRGQGQSYEQYF. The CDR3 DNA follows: TGTGCCAGCAGTGAACGTAGAGGCCAGGGGCAATCCTACGAGCAGTACTTC.

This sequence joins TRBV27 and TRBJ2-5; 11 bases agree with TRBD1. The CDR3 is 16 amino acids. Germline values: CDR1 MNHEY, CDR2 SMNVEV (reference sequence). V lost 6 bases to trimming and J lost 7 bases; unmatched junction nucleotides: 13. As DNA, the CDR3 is TGTGCCAGCAGCCAGAGAAAGGACAGGGGGCGGGGGACCCAGTACTTC. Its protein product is CASSQRKDRGRGTQYF.

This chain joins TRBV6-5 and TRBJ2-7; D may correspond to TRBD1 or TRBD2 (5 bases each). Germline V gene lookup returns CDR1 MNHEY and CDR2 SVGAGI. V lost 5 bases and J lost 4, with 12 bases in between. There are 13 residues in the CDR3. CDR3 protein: CASSGTEGYEQYF. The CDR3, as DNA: TGTGCCAGCAGTGGGACCGAGGGTTACGAGCAGTACTTC.

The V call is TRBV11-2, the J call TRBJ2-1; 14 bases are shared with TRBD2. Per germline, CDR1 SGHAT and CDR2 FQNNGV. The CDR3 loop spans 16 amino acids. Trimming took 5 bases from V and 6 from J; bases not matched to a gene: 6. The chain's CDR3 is CASSPGTSGRTNEQFF. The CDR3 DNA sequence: TGTGCCAGCAGCCCTGGGACTAGCGGGAGAACCAATGAGCAGTTCTTC.

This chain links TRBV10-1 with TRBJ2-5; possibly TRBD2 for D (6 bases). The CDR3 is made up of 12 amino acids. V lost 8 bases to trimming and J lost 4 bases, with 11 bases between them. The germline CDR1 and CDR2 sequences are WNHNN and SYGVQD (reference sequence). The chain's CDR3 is CASANSGETQYF. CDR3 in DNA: TGCGCCAGCGCGAATAGCGGAGAGACCCAGTACTTC.

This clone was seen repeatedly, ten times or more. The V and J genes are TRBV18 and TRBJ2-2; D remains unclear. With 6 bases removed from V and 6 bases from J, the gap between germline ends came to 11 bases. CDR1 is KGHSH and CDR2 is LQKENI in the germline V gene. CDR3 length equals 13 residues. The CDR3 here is CASSLPGAGELFF. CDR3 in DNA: TGTGCCAGCTCTCTTCCTGGGGCCGGGGAGCTGTTTTTT.

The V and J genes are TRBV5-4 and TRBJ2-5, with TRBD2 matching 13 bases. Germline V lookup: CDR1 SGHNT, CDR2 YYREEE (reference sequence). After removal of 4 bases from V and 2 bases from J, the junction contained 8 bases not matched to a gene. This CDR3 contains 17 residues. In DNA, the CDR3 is TGTGCCAGCAGCCGCGGACTAGCGGGAGACAGGCAAGAGACCCAGTACTTC. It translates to CASSRGLAGDRQETQYF.

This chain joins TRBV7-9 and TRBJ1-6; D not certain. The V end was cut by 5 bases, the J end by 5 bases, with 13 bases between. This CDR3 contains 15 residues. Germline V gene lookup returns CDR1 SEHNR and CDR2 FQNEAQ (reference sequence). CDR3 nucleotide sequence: TGTGCCAGCAGCCCGGAGGTCCAGAATAATTCACCCCTCCACTTT. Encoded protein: CASSPEVQNNSPLHF.